Listed here are 31 T cell receptor beta chains from one sample, sequenced in a study of Ad26.COV2.S vaccination and SARS-CoV-2 variants. Profiling relied on immunoSEQ multiplex PCR, and the TCRdb table lists in-frame clones only, not all of them. Here the sample spans more than 150,000 clones, 70% to 90% being singletons. Sequences were derived from peripheral blood, sampled after recovery from COVID-19. These receptors came from a human donor who had recovered from COVID-19.

This clone has a handful of counts. The rearrangement uses TRBV16 and TRBJ2-2; 8 bases fit TRBD1. CDR1 and CDR2 (germline): KGHSY, FQNENV. The CDR3 has 15 amino acids. V gave up 2 bases and J gave up 4 bases; unmatched junction bases: 3. CDR3 in amino acids: CASSQADRGTGELFF. CDR3 DNA: TGTGCCAGCAGCCAAGCCGACAGGGGCACCGGGGAGCTGTTTTTT. Based on the CDR3 plus reference TRBV16 and TRBJ2-2, the full variable domain is GEEVAQTPKHLVRGEGQKAKLYCAPIKGHSYVFWYQQVLKNEFKFLISFQNENVFDETGMPKERFSAKCLPNSPCSLEIQATKLEDSAVYFCASSQADRGTGELFFGEGSRLTVL.

The chain joins TRBV7-2 to TRBJ2-3, with D unresolved. V shed 4 bases and J shed 6 bases, with 14 bases lying between them. Germline values: CDR1 SGHTA, CDR2 FQGNSA. This CDR3 is 14 amino acids long. This CDR3 reads CASSYQTAADTQYF. In DNA, the CDR3 is TGTGCCAGCAGCTACCAGACTGCCGCGGATACGCAGTATTTT. Based on the CDR3 plus reference TRBV7-2 and TRBJ2-3, the full variable domain is GAGVSQSPSNKVTEKGKDVELRCDPISGHTALYWYRQSLGQGLEFLIYFQGNSAPDKSGLPSDRFSAERTGGSVSTLTIQRTQQEDSAVYLCASSYQTAADTQYFGPGTRLTVL.

This rearrangement joins TRBV5-4 to TRBJ2-4, with TRBD2 identical over 8 bases. The CDR3 sequence is 14 residues long. The germline CDR1 and CDR2 sequences are SGHNT and YYREEE (reference sequence). Germline trimming cut 0 bases from V and 8 bases from J; bases unmatched to any gene: 4. CDR3: CASSLAGGRDIQYF. The CDR3 DNA sequence: TGTGCCAGCAGCTTGGCGGGGGGGCGGGACATTCAGTACTTC.

This chain joins TRBV5-6 and TRBJ2-7, with D tentatively TRBD2 (6 bases). Germline V lookup: CDR1 SGHDT, CDR2 YYEEEE. V shed 3 bases and J shed 2 bases, with 9 bases lying between them. The CDR3 is 13 residues long. CDR3 protein: CASSSGLPYEQYF. The DNA of the CDR3 is TGTGCCAGCAGCTCGGGACTGCCCTACGAGCAGTACTTC.

J is TRBJ2-3 and V is TRBV28, with TRBD2 identical over 12 bases. The J segment lost 0 bases and the V segment lost 2 bases, leaving 6 bases of the junction unmatched. The CDR3 is 18 residues long. Germline V CDR1 and CDR2: MDHEN, SYDVKM. CDR3 amino acids: CASSLGLAGGPSTDTQYF. The CDR3 nucleotides read TGTGCCAGCAGTTTAGGTCTAGCGGGAGGGCCTAGCACAGATACGCAGTATTTT.

With respect to this clone: Within the sample, other DNA sequences also encode this same CDR3. V usage is TRBV30 and J usage is TRBJ2-1; D perhaps matches TRBD2 (7 bases). Germline V gene sequence: CDR1 GTSNPN, CDR2 SVGIG (reference sequence). Deletions cut 3 bases from V and 7 bases from J, with 13 bases between. The CDR3 is 13 residues long. CDR3 sequence reads: CAWRGGGRNEQFF. The CDR3, as DNA: TGTGCCTGGAGGGGCGGGGGCCGGAATGAGCAGTTCTTC.

The CDR3 sequence: CASSSVAGGLSTDTQYF. CDR3 DNA: TGTGCCAGCAGCTCGGTAGCGGGGGGTCTTAGCACAGATACGCAGTATTTT. V is TRBV13 and J is TRBJ2-3; 10 positions match TRBD2. After removal of 4 bases from V and 0 bases from J, the junction contained 7 bases not matched to a gene. The germline V gene encodes CDR1 PRHDT and CDR2 FYEKMQ (reference sequence). The CDR3 sequence is 17 residues long.

V is TRBV18 and J is TRBJ2-7; 10 nucleotides match TRBD2. In germline, CDR1 is KGHSH, CDR2 LQKENI. The CDR3 has 17 residues. V dropped 4 bases and J dropped 7; count of bases not matched to a gene: 16. As DNA, the CDR3 is TGTGCCAGCTCACAAGCAGGGCGTCTAGCGGGAGAGGTGGAGCAGTACTTC. Its translation: CASSQAGRLAGEVEQYF.

This clone is a singleton in its sample. The chain recombines TRBV12-3 or TRBV12-4 with TRBJ2-3; D may be TRBD1 or TRBD2 (5 bases each). CDR3 size: 12 residues. Trimming cost V 2 bases and J 7 bases, with 7 bases left between them. The CDR3 DNA reads as TGTGCCAGCAGTTTAAAGGGACATACGCAGTATTTT. Encoded protein: CASSLKGHTQYF.

V is TRBV7-3 and J is TRBJ2-1; D is ambiguous. The CDR3 is 12 amino acids. Trimming stripped 5 bases from V and 3 bases from J, with 5 bases between. Germline lookup yields CDR1 SGHTA and CDR2 FQGTGA. The CDR3 DNA reads TGTGCCAGCAGCCCCAACTACAATGAGCAGTTCTTC. Translating it yields CASSPNYNEQFF.

V and J are TRBV5-1 and TRBJ1-2; 9 bases agree with TRBD1. Germline values: CDR1 SGHRS, CDR2 YFSETQ. The V segment lost 3 bases and the J segment 6 bases; nucleotides outside the gene matches: 6. The CDR3 contains 14 residues. This CDR3 reads CASSYTGGPDGYTF. DNA of the CDR3: TGCGCCAGCAGCTATACAGGGGGCCCGGATGGCTACACCTTC.

The J gene is TRBJ2-1, the V gene TRBV2, with D perhaps matching TRBD1 or TRBD2 (6 bases each). Deletions cut 6 bases from V and 4 bases from J, with 16 bases between. The CDR3 is 15 residues long. The germline V gene encodes CDR1 SNHLY and CDR2 FYNNEI. Here the CDR3 DNA reads TGTGCCAGCAGCGGGGGCCGGGACTCTTACAATGAGCAGTTCTTC. This codes for CASSGGRDSYNEQFF.

The chain uses TRBV12-5 and TRBJ1-1, with D maybe TRBD1 (5 bases). V was shortened by 0 bases and J by 4 bases, with 15 bases between the two germline ends. The CDR3 is made up of 16 amino acids. Looked up from germline, CDR1 is LGHNT and CDR2 is FRNRAP. CDR3 nucleotide sequence: TGTGCTAGTGGTTTGGTACGTTCGGGGGACGCCACTGAAGCTTTCTTT. It specifies CASGLVRSGDATEAFF.

The chain joins TRBV19 to TRBJ2-6, with D hard to call. The CDR3 contains 18 residues. The V end lost 7 bases, the J end lost 0 bases, and 19 bases lay between the germline ends. CDR1 and CDR2 (germline): LNHDA, SQIVND (reference sequence). The CDR3 loop reads CASTTLPGRSSGANVLTF. The CDR3 bases are TGTGCCAGTACCACCCTCCCCGGACGAAGCTCTGGGGCCAACGTCCTGACTTTC.

The chain joins TRBV7-2 to TRBJ1-2; unclear D gene. Trimming removed 1 base from V and 8 bases from J, with 11 bases in between. Per the germline V gene, CDR1 is SGHTA and CDR2 is FQGNSA. The CDR3 covers 13 residues. CDR3 in amino acids: CASSLGYGDGYTF. DNA of the CDR3: TGTGCCAGCAGCTTAGGATACGGAGACGGCTACACCTTC.

The chain has TRBV2 and TRBJ1-2; possible D gene TRBD1, 5 bases. V lost 4 bases to trimming and J lost 4 bases, with 16 bases between them. The CDR3 totals 15 residues. Looked up from germline, CDR1 is SNHLY and CDR2 is FYNNEI. Written as DNA, the CDR3 is TGTGCCAGCAGTGTTCAGAGGACACCGATCTATGGCTACACCTTC. The encoded protein is CASSVQRTPIYGYTF.

This clone has only one observation. The gene calls are TRBV3-1 (or the pseudogene TRBV3-2) and TRBJ1-2, with TRBD1 matching over 8 bases. Germline values: CDR1 LGHDT, CDR2 YNNKEL (reference sequence). The CDR3 runs 15 residues. V lost 6 bases to trimming and J lost 8 bases; unmatched junction nucleotides: 14. The CDR3 reads CASRPTSDRAYGYTF. CDR3 sequence (DNA): TGTGCCAGCAGACCGACATCGGACAGGGCTTACGGCTACACCTTC.

CDR3 region: CATSLPPANYGYTF. CDR3 sequence (DNA): TGTGCCACCAGTCTCCCCCCGGCTAACTATGGCTACACCTTC. The chain employs TRBV24-1 and TRBJ1-2; unclear D gene. Germline-derived CDR1 and CDR2 are KGHDR and SFDVKD. The CDR3 totals 14 residues. V was cut by 6 bases and J by 0 bases, with 10 bases left in between.

The chain employs TRBV9 and TRBJ2-7, with 8 bases identical to TRBD1. Looked up from germline, CDR1 is SGDLS and CDR2 is YYNGEE. The CDR3 length is 15 residues. V was pared by 3 bases and J by 2 bases, with 7 bases of the junction left unmatched. The CDR3 is CASSGEGTGAYEQYF. CDR3 in DNA: TGTGCCAGCAGCGGGGAAGGGACAGGTGCCTACGAGCAGTACTTC.

The chain combines TRBV4-2 with TRBJ2-1; the match to TRBD2 covers 11 bases. V shed 0 bases and J 7 bases; nucleotides not matched to a gene: 8. Germline CDR1 reads LGHNA; CDR2 reads YNFKEQ. The CDR3 is 17 amino acids. The CDR3 region is CASSQELAGGILNEQFF. In DNA form, the CDR3 reads TGTGCCAGCAGCCAAGAGTTAGCGGGGGGGATTTTAAATGAGCAGTTCTTC.

The chain carries TRBV5-5 and TRBJ2-7; TRBD2 aligns across 8 bases. V was clipped by 10 bases and J by 2 bases; unmatched bases: 11. This CDR3 comprises 14 residues. Germline lookup yields CDR1 SGHKS and CDR2 YYEKEE (reference sequence). The CDR3 region is CACRLTGGPYEQYF. The CDR3 nucleotides read TGTGCCTGCCGACTGACGGGAGGGCCCTACGAGCAGTACTTC.

The chain recombines TRBV28 with TRBJ1-1, with a possible D match to TRBD1 (5 bases). This CDR3 has 16 amino acids. V was clipped by 2 bases and J by 1 base, with 14 bases between them. CDR1 MDHEN and CDR2 SYDVKM come from the germline V gene. CDR3 amino acids: CASSLIGEGTNTEAFF. DNA of the CDR3: TGTGCCAGCAGTTTAATCGGAGAGGGGACGAACACTGAAGCTTTCTTT. Based on the CDR3 plus reference TRBV28 and TRBJ1-1, the full variable domain is DVKVTQSSRYLVKRTGEKVFLECVQDMDHENMFWYRQDPGLGLRLIYFSYDVKMKEKGDIPEGYSVSREKKERFSLILESASTNQTSMYLCASSLIGEGTNTEAFFGQGTRLTVV.

V gene TRBV5-6 combines with J gene TRBJ2-5; TRBD1 is a possible D gene (5 bases). Trimming pared 0 bases from V and 6 bases from J, leaving 9 bases between. Germline V gives CDR1 SGHDT, CDR2 YYEEEE. The CDR3 covers 13 residues. The CDR3 DNA follows: TGTGCCAGCAGCTTGGGACAGTCGAAGACCCAGTACTTC. It yields the protein CASSLGQSKTQYF.

The chain recombines TRBV12-5 with TRBJ2-5, with no clear D. Germline CDR1 reads LGHNT; CDR2 reads FRNRAP. V was shortened by 7 bases and J by 2 bases, with 17 bases between the two germline ends. CDR3 length equals 15 residues. CDR3 in amino acids: CASVETANIQETQYF. DNA of the CDR3: TGTGCTAGTGTAGAGACGGCGAATATTCAAGAGACCCAGTACTTC.

A remark on this clone: This specimen includes other DNA sequences encoding the same CDR3. This chain uses TRBV28 with TRBJ1-5; 7 bases fit TRBD1. CDR1 MDHEN and CDR2 SYDVKM come from the germline V gene. CDR3 length equals 14 residues. Trimming cost V 4 bases and J 4 bases; bases outside gene matches: 4. The CDR3 loop reads CASSSGQTNQPQHF. CDR3 sequence (DNA): TGTGCCAGCAGTTCGGGACAGACAAATCAGCCCCAGCATTTT.

The V and J genes are TRBV5-1 and TRBJ2-1, with D possibly being TRBD1 (6 bases). The CDR3 spans 15 residues. Between the trimmed V and J ends, which lost 0 bases and 5 bases, there was a span of 12 bases. CDR1 is SGHRS and CDR2 is YFSETQ in the germline V gene. DNA for the CDR3: TGCGCCAGCAGCTTGGCCGGAGACAGGAACAATGAGCAGTTCTTC. It is translated as CASSLAGDRNNEQFF.

The rearrangement links TRBV6-5 to TRBJ2-2; the D is unclear. The V and J ends lost 0 bases and 3 bases respectively, with 5 bases between them. The CDR3 is 14 residues long. Per germline, CDR1 MNHEY and CDR2 SVGAGI. The chain's CDR3 is CASSYSWDTGELFF. In DNA, the CDR3 is TGTGCCAGCAGTTACTCGTGGGACACCGGGGAGCTGTTTTTT.

The V gene is TRBV9, the J gene TRBJ2-5; 10 nucleotides match TRBD2. V shed 2 bases, J shed 4 bases, and the junction held 5 bases outside the gene matches. The CDR3 totals 15 residues. Germline CDR1 SGDLS, CDR2 YYNGEE. In DNA, the CDR3 is TGTGCCAGCAGCGTCAGCGGGGGGGCCGCAGAGACCCAGTACTTC. It yields the protein CASSVSGGAAETQYF.

The chain employs TRBV27 and TRBJ1-1, with D possibly TRBD1 on 5 matching bases. Germline V gives CDR1 MNHEY, CDR2 SMNVEV (reference sequence). The V gene lost 0 bases and the J gene lost 10 bases, with 15 bases spanning the gap. The CDR3 consists of 14 residues. This CDR3 reads CASSLSTGLGVAFF. In DNA, the CDR3 is TGTGCCAGCAGTTTATCTACGGGACTCGGGGTAGCTTTCTTT.

The chain combines TRBV24-1 with TRBJ1-4; possibly TRBD1 for D (6 bases). The CDR3 runs to 13 residues. Per germline, CDR1 KGHDR and CDR2 SFDVKD. The V end was cut by 4 bases, the J end by 11 bases, with 13 bases between. CDR3 residues: CATSDTTGTKLFF. CDR3 in DNA: TGTGCCACCAGTGACACCACAGGGACGAAACTGTTTTTT.

This chain connects TRBV6-5 to TRBJ1-3, with 7 bases aligning to TRBD1. This CDR3 has 14 amino acids. Germline V gene lookup returns CDR1 MNHEY and CDR2 SVGAGI. The J segment lost 2 bases and the V segment lost 5 bases, leaving 3 bases of the junction unmatched. CDR3 nucleotides: TGTGCCAGCAGTCCACAGGGGACTGGAAACACCATATATTTT. Translation: CASSPQGTGNTIYF.